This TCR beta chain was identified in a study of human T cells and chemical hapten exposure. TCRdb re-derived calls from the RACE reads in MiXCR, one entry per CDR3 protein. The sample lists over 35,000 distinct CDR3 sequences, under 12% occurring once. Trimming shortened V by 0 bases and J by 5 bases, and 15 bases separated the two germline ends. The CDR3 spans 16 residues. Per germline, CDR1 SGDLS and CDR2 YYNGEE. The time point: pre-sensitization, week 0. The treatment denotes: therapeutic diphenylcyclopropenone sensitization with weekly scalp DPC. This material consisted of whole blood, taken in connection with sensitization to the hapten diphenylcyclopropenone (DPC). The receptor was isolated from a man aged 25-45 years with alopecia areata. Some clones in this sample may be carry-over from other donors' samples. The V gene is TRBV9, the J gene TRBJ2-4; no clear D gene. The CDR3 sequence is CASSVEAPGIQNIQYF. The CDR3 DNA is TGTGCCAGCAGCGTAGAGGCCCCGGGTATCCAAAACATTCAGTACTTC.